This T cell receptor (beta chain) originates from a study of shared clonotypes between healthy human individuals. Method: immunoSEQ multiplex PCR; TCRdb's copy keeps in-frame clones and lacks some. The sample records a few hundred thousand clones, around 96% being singletons. This clone appeared a single time. Losses at the gene ends were 4 bases for V and 5 bases for J; bases not matched to a gene: 7. The germline V gene has CDR1 SNHLY and CDR2 FYNNEI. This CDR3 has 15 amino acids. Sequenced sample: memory CD8+ T cells sorted from blood. Indicated subset: CD45RO+ cells pooled with CCR7-negative TemRA cells. The genes are TRBV2 and TRBJ2-7; TRBD2 aligns across 11 bases. This clonotype was obtained from a man aged 25 to 45 in good health. The CDR3 DNA sequence: TGTGCCAGCAGTGTTAGCGGGAGGGCCCGCCACGAGCAGTACTTC. Its protein is CASSVSGRARHEQYF.